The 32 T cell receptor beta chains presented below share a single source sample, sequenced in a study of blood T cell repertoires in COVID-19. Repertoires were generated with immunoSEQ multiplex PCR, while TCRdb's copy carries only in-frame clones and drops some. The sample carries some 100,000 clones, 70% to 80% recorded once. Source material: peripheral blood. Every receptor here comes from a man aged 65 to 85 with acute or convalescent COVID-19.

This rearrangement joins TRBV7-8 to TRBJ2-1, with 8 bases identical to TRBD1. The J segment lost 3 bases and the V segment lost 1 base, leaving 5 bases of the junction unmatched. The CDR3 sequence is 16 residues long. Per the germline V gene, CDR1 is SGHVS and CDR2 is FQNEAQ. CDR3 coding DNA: TGTGCCAGCAGCTTAGAGGCAGGGGGCTTCTACAATGAGCAGTTCTTC. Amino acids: CASSLEAGGFYNEQFF.

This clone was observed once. CDR3 protein: CASREDRVGGYTF. In nucleotides, the CDR3 is TGTGCCAGCAGAGAAGACAGGGTGGGTGGCTACACCTTC. The chain combines TRBV12-3 or TRBV12-4 with TRBJ1-2; 7 bases map to TRBD1. The CDR3 sequence is 13 residues long. V was pared by 6 bases and J by 7 bases, with 8 bases of the junction left unmatched.

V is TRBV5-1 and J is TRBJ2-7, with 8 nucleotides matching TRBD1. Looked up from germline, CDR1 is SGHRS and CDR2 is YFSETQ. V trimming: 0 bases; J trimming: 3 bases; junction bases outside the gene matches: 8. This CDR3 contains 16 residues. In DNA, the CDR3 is TGCGCCAGCAGCTTGGGATGGACAGGGACCGACTACGAGCAGTACTTC. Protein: CASSLGWTGTDYEQYF.

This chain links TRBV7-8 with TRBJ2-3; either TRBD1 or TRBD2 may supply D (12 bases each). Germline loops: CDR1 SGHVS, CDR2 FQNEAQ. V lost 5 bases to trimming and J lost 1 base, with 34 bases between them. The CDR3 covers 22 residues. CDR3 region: CASSPGQGAILAGGQGTDTQYF. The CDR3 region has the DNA TGTGCCAGCAGCCCGGGACAGGGGGCTATCCTAGCGGGAGGGCAGGGCACAGATACGCAGTATTTT.

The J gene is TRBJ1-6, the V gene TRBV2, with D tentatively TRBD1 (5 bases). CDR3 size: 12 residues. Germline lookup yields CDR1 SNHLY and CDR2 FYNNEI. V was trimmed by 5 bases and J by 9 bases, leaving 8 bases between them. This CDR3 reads CASSLQASPLHF. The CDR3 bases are TGTGCCAGCAGTCTACAGGCTTCACCCCTCCACTTT.

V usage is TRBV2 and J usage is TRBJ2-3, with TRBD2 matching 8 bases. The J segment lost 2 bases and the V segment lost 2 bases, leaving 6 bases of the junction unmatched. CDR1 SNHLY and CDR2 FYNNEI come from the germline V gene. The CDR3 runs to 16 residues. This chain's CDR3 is CASSERAGGTTDTQYF. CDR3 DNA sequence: TGTGCCAGCAGTGAAAGGGCGGGGGGCACCACAGATACGCAGTATTTT.

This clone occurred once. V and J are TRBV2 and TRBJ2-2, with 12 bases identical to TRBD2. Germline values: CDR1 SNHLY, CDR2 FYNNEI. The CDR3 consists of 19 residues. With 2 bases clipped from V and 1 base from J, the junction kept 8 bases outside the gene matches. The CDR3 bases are TGTGCCAGCAGTGAAAGGCTAGCGGGAGGGCCTTTGAACACCGGGGAGCTGTTTTTT. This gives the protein CASSERLAGGPLNTGELFF.

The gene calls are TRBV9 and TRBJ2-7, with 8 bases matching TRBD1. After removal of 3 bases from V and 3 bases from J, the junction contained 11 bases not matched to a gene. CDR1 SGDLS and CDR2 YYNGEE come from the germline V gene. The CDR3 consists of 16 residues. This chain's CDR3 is CASSATGGAVVYEQYF. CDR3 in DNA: TGTGCCAGCAGCGCCACAGGGGGTGCCGTGGTCTACGAGCAGTACTTC.

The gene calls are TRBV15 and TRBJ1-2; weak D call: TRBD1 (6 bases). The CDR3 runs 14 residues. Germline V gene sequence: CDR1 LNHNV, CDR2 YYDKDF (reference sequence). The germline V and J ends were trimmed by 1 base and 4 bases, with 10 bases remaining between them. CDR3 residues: CATSRGTGIYGYTF. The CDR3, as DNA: TGTGCCACCAGCAGAGGAACAGGGATCTATGGCTACACCTTC. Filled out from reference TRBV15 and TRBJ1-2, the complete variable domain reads DAMVIQNPRYQVTQFGKPVTLSCSQTLNHNVMYWYQQKSSQAPKLLFHYYDKDFNNEADTPDNFQSRRPNTSFCFLDIRSPGLGDTAMYLCATSRGTGIYGYTFGSGTRLTVV.

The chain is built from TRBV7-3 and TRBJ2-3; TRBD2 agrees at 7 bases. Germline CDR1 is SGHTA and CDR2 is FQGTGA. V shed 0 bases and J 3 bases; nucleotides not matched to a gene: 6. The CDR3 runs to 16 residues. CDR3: CASSLTARGGTDTQYF. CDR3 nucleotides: TGTGCCAGCAGCTTAACGGCTCGCGGGGGAACAGATACGCAGTATTTT.

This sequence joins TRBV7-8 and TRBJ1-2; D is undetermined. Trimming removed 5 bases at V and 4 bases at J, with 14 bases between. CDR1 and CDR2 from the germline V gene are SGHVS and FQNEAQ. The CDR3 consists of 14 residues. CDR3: CASSPLIAFYGYTF. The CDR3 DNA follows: TGTGCCAGCAGCCCTCTCATAGCCTTCTATGGCTACACCTTC.

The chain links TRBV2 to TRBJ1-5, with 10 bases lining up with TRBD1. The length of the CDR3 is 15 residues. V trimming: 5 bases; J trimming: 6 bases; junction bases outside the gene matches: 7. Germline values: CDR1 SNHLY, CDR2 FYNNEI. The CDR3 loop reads CASSSGQGGSQPQHF. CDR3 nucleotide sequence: TGTGCCAGCAGTTCCGGACAGGGGGGGAGTCAGCCCCAGCATTTT.

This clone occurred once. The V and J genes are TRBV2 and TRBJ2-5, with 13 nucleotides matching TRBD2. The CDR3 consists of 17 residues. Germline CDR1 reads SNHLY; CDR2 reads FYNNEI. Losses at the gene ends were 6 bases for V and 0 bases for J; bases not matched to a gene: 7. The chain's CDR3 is CASRVGLAGVYQETQYF. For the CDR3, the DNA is TGTGCCAGCAGGGTTGGACTAGCGGGAGTTTACCAAGAGACCCAGTACTTC.

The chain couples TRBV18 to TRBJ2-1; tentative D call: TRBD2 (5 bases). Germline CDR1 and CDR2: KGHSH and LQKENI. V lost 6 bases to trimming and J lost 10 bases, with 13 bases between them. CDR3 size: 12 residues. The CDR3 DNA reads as TGTGCCAGCTCGGGCGACCTAGCCGAGCAGTTCTTC. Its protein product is CASSGDLAEQFF.

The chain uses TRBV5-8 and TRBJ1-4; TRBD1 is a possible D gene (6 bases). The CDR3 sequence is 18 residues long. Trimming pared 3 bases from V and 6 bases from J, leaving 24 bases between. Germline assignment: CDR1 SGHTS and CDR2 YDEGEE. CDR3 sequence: CASSSFPPTQGLDEKLFF. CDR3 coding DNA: TGTGCCAGCAGCTCGTTCCCGCCAACACAGGGCCTAGATGAAAAACTGTTTTTT.

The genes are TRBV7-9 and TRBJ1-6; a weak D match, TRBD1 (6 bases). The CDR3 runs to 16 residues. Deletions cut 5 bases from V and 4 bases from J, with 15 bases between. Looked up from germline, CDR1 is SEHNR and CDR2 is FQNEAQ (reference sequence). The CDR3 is CASSLLPGQYNSPLHF. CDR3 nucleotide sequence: TGTGCCAGCAGCCTCCTTCCGGGACAATATAATTCACCCCTCCACTTT.

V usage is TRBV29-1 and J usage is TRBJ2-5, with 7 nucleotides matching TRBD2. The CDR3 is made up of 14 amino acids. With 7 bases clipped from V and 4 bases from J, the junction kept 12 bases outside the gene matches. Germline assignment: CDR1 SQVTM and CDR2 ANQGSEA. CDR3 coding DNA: TGCAGCGCGCACGGGGGAGGGCAGCGAGAGACCCAGTACTTC. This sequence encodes CSAHGGGQRETQYF.

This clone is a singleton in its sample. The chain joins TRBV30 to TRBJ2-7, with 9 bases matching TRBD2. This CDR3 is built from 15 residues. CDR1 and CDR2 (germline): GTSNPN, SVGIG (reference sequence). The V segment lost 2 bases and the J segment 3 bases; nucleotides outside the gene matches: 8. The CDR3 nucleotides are TGTGCCTGGAGTATAGGGCTAGCGGGGAACTACGAGCAGTACTTC. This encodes CAWSIGLAGNYEQYF. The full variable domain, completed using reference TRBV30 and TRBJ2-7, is SQTIHQWPATLVQPVGSPLSLECTVEGTSNPNLYWYRQAAGRGLQLLFYSVGIGQISSEVPQNLSASRPQDRQFILSSKKLLLSDSGFYLCAWSIGLAGNYEQYFGPGTRLTVT.

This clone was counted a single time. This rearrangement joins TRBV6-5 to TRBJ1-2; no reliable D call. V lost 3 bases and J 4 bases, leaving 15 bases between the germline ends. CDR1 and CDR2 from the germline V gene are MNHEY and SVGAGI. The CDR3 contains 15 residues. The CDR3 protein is CASSYGGEAGYGYTF. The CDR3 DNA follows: TGTGCCAGCAGTTATGGCGGGGAAGCGGGCTATGGCTACACCTTC.

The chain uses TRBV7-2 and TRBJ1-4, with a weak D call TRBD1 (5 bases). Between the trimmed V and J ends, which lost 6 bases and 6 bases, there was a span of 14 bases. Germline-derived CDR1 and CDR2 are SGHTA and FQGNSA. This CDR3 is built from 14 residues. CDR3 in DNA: TGTGCCAGCAGAAGGCAGGGTGAATATGAAAAACTGTTTTTT. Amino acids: CASRRQGEYEKLFF.

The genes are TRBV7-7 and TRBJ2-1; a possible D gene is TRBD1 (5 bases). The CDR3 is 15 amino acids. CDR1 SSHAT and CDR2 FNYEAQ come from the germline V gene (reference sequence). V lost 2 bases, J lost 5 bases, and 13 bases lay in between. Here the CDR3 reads CASSLTPDTNNEQFF. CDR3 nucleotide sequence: TGTGCCAGCAGCTTAACACCGGACACAAACAATGAGCAGTTCTTC.

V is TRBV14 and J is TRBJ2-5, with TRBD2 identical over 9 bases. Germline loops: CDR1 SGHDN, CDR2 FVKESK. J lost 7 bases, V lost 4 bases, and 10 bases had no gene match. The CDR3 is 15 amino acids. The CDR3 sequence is CASSPQLAGAGTQYF. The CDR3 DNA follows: TGTGCCAGCAGCCCACAGTTAGCGGGAGCGGGGACCCAGTACTTC.

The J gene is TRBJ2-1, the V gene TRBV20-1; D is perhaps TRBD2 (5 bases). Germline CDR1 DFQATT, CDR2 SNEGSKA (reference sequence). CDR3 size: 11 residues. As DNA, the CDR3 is TGCAGGGCGGGCCTTAACAATGAGCAGTTCTTC. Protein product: CRAGLNNEQFF.

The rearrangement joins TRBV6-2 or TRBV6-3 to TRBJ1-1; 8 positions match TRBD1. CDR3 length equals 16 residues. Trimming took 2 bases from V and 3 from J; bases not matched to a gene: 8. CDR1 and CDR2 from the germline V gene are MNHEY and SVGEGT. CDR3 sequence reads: CASSYSRDRIYTEAFF. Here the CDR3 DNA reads TGTGCCAGCAGTTACAGCCGGGACAGGATATACACTGAAGCTTTCTTT.

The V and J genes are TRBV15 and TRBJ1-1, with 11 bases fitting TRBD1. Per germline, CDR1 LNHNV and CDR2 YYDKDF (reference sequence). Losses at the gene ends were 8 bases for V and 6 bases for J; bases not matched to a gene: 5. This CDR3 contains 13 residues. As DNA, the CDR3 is TGTGCCACCGGACAGGGGGCGAGGGCTGAAGCTTTCTTT. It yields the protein CATGQGARAEAFF.

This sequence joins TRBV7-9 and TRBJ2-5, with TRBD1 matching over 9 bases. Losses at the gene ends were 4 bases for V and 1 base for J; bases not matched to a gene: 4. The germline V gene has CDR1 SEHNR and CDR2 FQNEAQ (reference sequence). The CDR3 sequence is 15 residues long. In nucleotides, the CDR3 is TGTGCCAGCAGCTCATACAGGGGGCCCCAAGAGACCCAGTACTTC. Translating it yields CASSSYRGPQETQYF.

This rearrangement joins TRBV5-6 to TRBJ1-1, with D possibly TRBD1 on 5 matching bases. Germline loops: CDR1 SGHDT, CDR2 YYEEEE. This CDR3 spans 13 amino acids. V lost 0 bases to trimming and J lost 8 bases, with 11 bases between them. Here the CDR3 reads CASSLGVGPEAFF. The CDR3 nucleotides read TGTGCCAGCAGCTTGGGTGTGGGGCCGGAAGCTTTCTTT.

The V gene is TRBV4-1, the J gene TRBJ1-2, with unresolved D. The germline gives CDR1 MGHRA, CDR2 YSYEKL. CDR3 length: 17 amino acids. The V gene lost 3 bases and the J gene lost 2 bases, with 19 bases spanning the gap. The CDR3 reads CASSQRGSGLTNYGYTF. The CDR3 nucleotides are TGCGCCAGCAGCCAGAGAGGTAGTGGACTAACCAACTATGGCTACACCTTC.

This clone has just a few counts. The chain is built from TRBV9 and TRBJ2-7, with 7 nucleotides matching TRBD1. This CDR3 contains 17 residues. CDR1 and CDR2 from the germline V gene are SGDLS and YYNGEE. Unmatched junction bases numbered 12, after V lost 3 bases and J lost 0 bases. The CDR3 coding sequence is TGTGCCAGCAGCGAGGGGGCATGGCCGGGTAGCTCCTACGAGCAGTACTTC. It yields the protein CASSEGAWPGSSYEQYF. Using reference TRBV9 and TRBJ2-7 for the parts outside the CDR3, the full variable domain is DSGVTQTPKHLITATGQRVTLRCSPRSGDLSVYWYQQSLDQGLQFLIQYYNGEERAKGNILERFSAQQFPDLHSELNLSSLELGDSALYFCASSEGAWPGSSYEQYFGPGTRLTVT.

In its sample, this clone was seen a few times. The CDR3 DNA is TGTGCCAGCAGCTTAAGCGGGGTGGAGGGCTACACCTTC. Translated, it gives CASSLSGVEGYTF. The chain recombines TRBV7-3 with TRBJ1-2; D unclear. Germline-derived CDR1 and CDR2 are SGHTA and FQGTGA. Trimming cost V 1 base and J 8 bases, with 11 bases left between them. The CDR3 totals 13 residues.

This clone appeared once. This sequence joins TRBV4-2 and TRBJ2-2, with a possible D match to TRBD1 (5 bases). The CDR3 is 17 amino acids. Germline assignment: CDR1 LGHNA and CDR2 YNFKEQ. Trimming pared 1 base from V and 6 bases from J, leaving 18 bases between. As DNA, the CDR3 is TGTGCCAGCAGCCAAGGTCCAAGGGGAATAGGATCCGGGGAGCTGTTTTTT. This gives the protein CASSQGPRGIGSGELFF.

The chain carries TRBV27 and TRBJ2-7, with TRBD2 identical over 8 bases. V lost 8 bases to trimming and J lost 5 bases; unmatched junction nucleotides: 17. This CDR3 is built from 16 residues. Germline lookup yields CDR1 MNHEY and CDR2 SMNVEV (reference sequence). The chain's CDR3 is CASDPGPWSGRHEQYF. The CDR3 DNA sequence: TGTGCCAGCGATCCCGGCCCGTGGAGCGGGAGACACGAGCAGTACTTC.